This T cell receptor beta chain was retrieved from a study of T-cell reconstitution after alpha-beta-depleted transplantation in children. Study-wide findings and caveats: Surviving recipient T cells and intrathymic progenitors accounted for some patients' high TCRbeta diversity at day 60. Where alpha-beta T cells came from about two months after transplant was reportedly several hundred expanded graft clones. Newly generated T cells supplied most T-cell counts and diversity one year post-transplant.

The sample holds many counts of this clonotype. The antigen is unknown. Unique molecular identifiers were incorporated when the TCRbeta library was constructed. Each CDR3 protein gets one entry after TCRdb re-called the PCR reads with MiXCR. The table includes fewer than 700,000 distinct CDR3 sequences, under 15% detected once. Per the germline V gene, CDR1 is LGHNA and CDR2 is YNFKEQ. The CDR3 totals 16 residues. The junction had 13 bases not matched to a gene; V was cut back by 4 bases and J by 5 bases. The TCR sequence derives from a male patient younger than 18 who had a stem cell transplant for acute myeloid leukemia, so the T cells may come from the graft donor. The chain carries TRBV4-2 and TRBJ1-1, with TRBD1 matching over 7 bases. Here the sequenced sample was PBMCs, mostly from graft donor cells, taken 360 days after TCRalphabeta/CD19-depleted stem cell transplant. The CDR3 DNA reads TGTGCCAGCAGCCGGGACATAGGGGGCAAGGATACTGAAGCTTTCTTT. It is translated as CASSRDIGGKDTEAFF.